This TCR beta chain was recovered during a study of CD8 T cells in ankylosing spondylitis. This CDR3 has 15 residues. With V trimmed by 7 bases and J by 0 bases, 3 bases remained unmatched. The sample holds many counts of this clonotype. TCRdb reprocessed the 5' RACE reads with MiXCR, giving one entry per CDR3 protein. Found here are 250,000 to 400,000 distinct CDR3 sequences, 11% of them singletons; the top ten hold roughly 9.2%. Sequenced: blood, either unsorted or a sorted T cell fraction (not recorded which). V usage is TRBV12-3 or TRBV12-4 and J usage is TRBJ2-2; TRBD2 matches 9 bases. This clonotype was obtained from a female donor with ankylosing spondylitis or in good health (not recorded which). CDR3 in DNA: TGTGCCAGCACTTCTAGCGGGGCGAACACCGGGGAGCTGTTTTTT. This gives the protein CASTSSGANTGELFF.